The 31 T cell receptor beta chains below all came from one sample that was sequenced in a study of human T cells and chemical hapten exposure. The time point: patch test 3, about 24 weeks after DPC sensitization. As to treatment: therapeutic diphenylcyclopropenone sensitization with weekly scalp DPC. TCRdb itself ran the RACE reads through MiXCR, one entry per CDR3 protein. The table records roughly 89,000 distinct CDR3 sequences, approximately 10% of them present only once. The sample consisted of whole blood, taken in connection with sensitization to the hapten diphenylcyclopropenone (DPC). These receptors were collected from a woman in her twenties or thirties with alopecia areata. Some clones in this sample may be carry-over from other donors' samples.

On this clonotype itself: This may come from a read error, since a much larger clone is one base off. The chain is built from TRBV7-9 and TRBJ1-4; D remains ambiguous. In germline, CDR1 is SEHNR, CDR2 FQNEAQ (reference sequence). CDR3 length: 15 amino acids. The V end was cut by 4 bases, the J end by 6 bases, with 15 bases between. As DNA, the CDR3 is TGTGCCAGCAGCTCGAGAAGTCAGGAGGATGAAAAACTGTTTTTT. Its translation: CASSSRSQEDEKLFF.

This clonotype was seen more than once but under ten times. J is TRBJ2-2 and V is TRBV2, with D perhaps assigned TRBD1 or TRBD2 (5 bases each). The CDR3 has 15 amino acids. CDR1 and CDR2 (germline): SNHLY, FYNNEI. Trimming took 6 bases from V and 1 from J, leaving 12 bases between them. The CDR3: CASRSGRENTGELFF. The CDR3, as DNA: TGTGCCAGCAGAAGCGGCAGGGAGAACACCGGGGAGCTGTTTTTT.

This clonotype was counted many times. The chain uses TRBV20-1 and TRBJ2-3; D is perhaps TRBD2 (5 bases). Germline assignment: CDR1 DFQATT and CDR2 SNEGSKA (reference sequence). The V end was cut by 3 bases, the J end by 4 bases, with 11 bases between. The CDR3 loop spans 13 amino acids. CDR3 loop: CSASGDIADTQYF. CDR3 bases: TGCAGTGCTAGCGGGGATATCGCAGATACGCAGTATTTT.

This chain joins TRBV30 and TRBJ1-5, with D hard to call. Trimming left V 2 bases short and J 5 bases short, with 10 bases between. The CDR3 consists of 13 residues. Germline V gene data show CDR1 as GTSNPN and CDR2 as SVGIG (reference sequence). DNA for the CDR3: TGTGCCTGGAGTCGTGGGAGGGATCAGCCCCAGCATTTT. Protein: CAWSRGRDQPQHF.

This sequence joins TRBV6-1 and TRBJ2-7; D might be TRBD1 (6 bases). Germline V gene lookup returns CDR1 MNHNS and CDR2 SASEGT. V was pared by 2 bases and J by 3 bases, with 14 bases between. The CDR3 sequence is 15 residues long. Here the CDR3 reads CASSELGAGYYEQYF. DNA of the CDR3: TGTGCCAGCAGTGAACTGGGGGCAGGCTACTACGAGCAGTACTTC.

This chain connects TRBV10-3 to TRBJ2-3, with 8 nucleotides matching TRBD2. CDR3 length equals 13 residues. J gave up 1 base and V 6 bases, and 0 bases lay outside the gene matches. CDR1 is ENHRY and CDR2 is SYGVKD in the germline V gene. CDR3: CAIRLAGTDTQYF. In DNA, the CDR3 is TGTGCCATCAGACTAGCGGGCACAGATACGCAGTATTTT.

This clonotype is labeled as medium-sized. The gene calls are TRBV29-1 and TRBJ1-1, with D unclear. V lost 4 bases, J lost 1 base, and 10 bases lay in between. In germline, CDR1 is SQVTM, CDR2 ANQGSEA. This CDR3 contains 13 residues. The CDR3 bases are TGCAGCGTTGTGGCCAGCGGGAACACTGAAGCTTTCTTT. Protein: CSVVASGNTEAFF.

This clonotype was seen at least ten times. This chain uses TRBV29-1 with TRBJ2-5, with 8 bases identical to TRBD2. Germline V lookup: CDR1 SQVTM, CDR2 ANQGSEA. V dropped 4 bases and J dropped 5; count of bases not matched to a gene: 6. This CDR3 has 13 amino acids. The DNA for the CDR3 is TGCAGCGTTGTAGCGGGACTACGGGAGACCCAGTACTTC. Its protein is CSVVAGLRETQYF.

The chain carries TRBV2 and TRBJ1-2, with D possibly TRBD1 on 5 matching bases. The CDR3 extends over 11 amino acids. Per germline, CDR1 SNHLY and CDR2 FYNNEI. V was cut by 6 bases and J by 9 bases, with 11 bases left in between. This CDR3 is CASRADIRYTF. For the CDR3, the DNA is TGTGCCAGCAGGGCGGACATCCGCTACACCTTC.

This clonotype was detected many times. The CDR3 DNA reads as TGTGCCAGCAGGCAAGGGACAGGGATATTGAACACTGAAGCTTTCTTT. Its translation is CASRQGTGILNTEAFF. V gene TRBV7-9 combines with J gene TRBJ1-1, with TRBD1 matching 9 bases. Germline V gene sequence: CDR1 SEHNR, CDR2 FQNEAQ (reference sequence). The trim removed 6 bases at V and 0 bases at J, leaving 8 bases unmatched. This CDR3 is 16 amino acids long. The full variable domain, with the rest looked up from reference TRBV7-9 and TRBJ1-1, is DTGVSQNPRHKITKRGQNVTFRCDPISEHNRLYWYRQTLGQGPEFLTYFQNEAQLEKSRLLSDRFSAERPKGSFSTLEIQRTEQGDSAMYLCASRQGTGILNTEAFFGQGTRLTVV.

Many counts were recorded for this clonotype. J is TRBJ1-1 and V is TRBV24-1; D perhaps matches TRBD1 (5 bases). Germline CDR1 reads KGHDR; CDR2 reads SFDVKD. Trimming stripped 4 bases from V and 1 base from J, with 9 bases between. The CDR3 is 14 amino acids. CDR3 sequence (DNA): TGTGCCACCAGTGAATCAGGGCCGAACACTGAAGCTTTCTTT. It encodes CATSESGPNTEAFF.

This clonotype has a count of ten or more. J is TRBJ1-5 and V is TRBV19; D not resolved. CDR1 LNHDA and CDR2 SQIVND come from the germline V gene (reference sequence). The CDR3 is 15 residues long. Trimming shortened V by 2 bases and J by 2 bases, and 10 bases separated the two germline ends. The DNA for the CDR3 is TGTGCCAGTAGTATAAGGGAGGTGGGCAATCAGCCCCAGCATTTT. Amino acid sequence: CASSIREVGNQPQHF.

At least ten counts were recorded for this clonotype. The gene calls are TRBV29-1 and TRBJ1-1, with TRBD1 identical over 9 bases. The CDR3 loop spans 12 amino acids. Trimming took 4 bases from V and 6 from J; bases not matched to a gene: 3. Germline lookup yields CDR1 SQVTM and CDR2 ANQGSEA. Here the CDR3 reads CSVGQGEAEAFF. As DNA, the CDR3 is TGCAGCGTTGGACAGGGGGAGGCTGAAGCTTTCTTT.

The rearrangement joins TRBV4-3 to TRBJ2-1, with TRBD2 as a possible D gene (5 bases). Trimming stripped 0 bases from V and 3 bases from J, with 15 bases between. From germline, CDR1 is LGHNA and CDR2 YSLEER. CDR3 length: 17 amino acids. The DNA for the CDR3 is TGCGCCAGCAGCCAAGATATAATCCGGGGAGACTACAATGAGCAGTTCTTC. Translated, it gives CASSQDIIRGDYNEQFF.

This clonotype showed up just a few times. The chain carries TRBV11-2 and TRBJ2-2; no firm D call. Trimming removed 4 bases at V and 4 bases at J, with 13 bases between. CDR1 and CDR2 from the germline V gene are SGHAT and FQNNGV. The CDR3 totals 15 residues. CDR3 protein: CASSSDDTFTGELFF. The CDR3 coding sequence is TGTGCCAGCAGCTCCGACGACACCTTCACCGGGGAGCTGTTTTTT.

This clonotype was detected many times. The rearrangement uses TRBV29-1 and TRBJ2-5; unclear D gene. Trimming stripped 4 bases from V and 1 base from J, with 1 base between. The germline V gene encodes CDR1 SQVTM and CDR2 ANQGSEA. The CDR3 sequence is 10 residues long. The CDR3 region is CSVGQETQYF. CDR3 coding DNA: TGCAGCGTTGGCCAAGAGACCCAGTACTTC.

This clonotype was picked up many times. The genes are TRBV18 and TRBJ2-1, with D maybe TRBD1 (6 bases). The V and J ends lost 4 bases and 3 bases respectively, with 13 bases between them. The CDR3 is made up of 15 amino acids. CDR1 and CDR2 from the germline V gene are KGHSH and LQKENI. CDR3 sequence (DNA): TGTGCCAGCTCACTTAGACAGGAGTACTACAATGAGCAGTTCTTC. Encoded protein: CASSLRQEYYNEQFF.

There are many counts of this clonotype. DNA for the CDR3: TGTGCCAGCAGCTTAGGCACCTCAAATTACAATGAGCAGTTCTTC. Its protein product is CASSLGTSNYNEQFF. This chain uses TRBV7-8 with TRBJ2-1; no firm D call. The length of the CDR3 is 15 residues. In germline, CDR1 is SGHVS, CDR2 FQNEAQ. Trimming left V 1 base short and J 4 bases short, with 11 bases between.

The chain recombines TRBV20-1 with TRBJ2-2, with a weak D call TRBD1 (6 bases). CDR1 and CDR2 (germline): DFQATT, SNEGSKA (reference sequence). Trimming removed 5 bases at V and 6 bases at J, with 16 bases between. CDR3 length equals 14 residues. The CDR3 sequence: CSAPIIGGAGELFF. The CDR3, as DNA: TGCAGTGCTCCGATTATAGGGGGAGCCGGGGAGCTGTTTTTT.

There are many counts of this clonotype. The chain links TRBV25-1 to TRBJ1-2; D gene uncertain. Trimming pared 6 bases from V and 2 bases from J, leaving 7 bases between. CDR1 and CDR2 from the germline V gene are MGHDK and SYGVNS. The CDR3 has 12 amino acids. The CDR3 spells CASRGANYGYTF. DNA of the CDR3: TGTGCCAGCAGGGGAGCCAACTATGGCTACACCTTC.

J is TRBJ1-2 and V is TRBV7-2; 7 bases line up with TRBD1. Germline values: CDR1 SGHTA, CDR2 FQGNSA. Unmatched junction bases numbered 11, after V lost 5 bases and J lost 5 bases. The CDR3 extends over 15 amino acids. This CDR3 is CASSTDGQVVYGYTF. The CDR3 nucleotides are TGTGCCAGCAGCACCGATGGACAGGTCGTTTATGGCTACACCTTC.

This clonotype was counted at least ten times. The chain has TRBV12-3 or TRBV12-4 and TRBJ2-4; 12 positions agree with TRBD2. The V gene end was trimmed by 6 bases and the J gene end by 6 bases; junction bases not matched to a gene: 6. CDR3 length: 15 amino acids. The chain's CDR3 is CASRTSGSAGNIQYF. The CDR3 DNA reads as TGTGCCAGCAGGACTAGCGGGAGCGCAGGAAACATTCAGTACTTC.

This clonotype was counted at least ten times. CDR3 amino acids: CASSPPVRNTEAFF. Written as DNA, the CDR3 is TGTGCCAGCTCACCACCGGTCCGGAACACTGAAGCTTTCTTT. This chain joins TRBV18 and TRBJ1-1; D unresolved. V gave up 0 bases and J gave up 1 base, with 6 bases separating them. In germline, CDR1 is KGHSH, CDR2 LQKENI. The CDR3 length is 14 residues.

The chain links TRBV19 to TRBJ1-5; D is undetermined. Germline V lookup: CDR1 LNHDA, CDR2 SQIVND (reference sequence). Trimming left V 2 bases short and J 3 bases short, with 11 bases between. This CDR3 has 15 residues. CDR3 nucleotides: TGTGCCAGTAGTATACAACGACGGTCCAATCAGCCCCAGCATTTT. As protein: CASSIQRRSNQPQHF.

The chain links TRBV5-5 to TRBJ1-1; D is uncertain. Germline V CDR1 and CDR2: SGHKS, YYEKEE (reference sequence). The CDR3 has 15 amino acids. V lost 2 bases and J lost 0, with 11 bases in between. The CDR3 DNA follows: TGTGCCAGCAGCTTTATGGGAAACATGAACACTGAAGCTTTCTTT. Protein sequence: CASSFMGNMNTEAFF.

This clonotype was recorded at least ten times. The CDR3: CASSPQETQYF. The CDR3 coding sequence is TGTGCCAGCAGTCCGCAAGAGACCCAGTACTTC. The rearrangement joins TRBV6-2 or TRBV6-3 to TRBJ2-5; D uncertain. The CDR3 is 11 amino acids. Germline loops: CDR1 MNHEY, CDR2 SVGEGT. With 5 bases removed from V and 2 bases from J, the gap between germline ends came to 3 bases.

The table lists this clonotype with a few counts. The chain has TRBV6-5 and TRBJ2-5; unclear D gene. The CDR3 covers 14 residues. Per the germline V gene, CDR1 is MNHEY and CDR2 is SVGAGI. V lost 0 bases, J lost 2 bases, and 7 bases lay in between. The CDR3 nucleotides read TGTGCCAGCAGTTACTCAGGGCAGCAAGAGACCCAGTACTTC. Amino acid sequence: CASSYSGQQETQYF.

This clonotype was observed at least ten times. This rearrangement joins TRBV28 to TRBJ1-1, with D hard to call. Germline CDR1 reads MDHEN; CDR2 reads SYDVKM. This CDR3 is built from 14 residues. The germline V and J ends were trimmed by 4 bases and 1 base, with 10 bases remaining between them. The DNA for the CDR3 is TGTGCCAGCAGTTCCCCGACGGCGAACACTGAAGCTTTCTTT. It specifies CASSSPTANTEAFF.

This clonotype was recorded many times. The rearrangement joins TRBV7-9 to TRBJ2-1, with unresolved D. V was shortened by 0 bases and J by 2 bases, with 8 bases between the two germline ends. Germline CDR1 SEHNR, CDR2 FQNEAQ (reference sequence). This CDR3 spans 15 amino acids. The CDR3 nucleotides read TGTGCCAGCAGCTTAGCGCTCGGCACCTACAATGAGCAGTTCTTC. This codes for CASSLALGTYNEQFF.

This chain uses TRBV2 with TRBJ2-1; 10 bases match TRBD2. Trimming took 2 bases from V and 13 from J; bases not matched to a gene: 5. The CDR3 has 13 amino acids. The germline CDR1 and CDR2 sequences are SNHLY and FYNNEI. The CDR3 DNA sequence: TGTGCCAGCAGTGAAAGACTAGCGGGTGACCAGTTCTTC. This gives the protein CASSERLAGDQFF.

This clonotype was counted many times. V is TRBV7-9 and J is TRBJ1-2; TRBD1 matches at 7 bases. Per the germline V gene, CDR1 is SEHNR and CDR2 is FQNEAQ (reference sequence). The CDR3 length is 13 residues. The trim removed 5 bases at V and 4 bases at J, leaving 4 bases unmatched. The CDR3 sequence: CASSARTGYGYTF. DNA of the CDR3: TGTGCCAGCAGCGCGAGGACAGGCTATGGCTACACCTTC.